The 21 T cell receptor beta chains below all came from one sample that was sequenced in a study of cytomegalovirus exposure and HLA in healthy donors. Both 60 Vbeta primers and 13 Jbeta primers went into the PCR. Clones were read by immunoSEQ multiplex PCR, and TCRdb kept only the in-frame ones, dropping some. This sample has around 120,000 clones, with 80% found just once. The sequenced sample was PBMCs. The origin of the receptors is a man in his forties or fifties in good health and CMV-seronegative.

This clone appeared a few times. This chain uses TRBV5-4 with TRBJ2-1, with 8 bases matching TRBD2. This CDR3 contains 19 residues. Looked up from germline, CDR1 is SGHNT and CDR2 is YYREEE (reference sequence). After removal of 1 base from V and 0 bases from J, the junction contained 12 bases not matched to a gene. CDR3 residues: CASSLPGLGRSPSYNEQFF. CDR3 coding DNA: TGTGCCAGCAGCTTGCCGGGACTAGGACGATCCCCCTCCTACAATGAGCAGTTCTTC.

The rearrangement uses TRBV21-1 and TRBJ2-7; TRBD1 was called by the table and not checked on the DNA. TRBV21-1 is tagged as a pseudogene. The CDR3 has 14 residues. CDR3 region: CASSKGQGAHEQYF. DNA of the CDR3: TGTGCCAGCAGCAAAGGACAGGGGGCCCACGAGCAGTACTTC.

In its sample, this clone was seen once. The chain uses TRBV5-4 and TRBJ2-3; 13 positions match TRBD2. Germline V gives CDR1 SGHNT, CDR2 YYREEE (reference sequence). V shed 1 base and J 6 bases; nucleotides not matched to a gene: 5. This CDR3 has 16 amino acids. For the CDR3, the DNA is TGTGCCAGCAGCTTGACTAGCGGGGGGGCATGGGATACGCAGTATTTT. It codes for CASSLTSGGAWDTQYF.

The CDR3 reads CASSPGLFEKLFF. The CDR3, as DNA: TGTGCCAGCTCACCAGGGCTCTTTGAAAAACTGTTTTTT. The rearrangement joins TRBV18 to TRBJ1-4; D unresolved. V was shortened by 2 bases and J by 7 bases, with 8 bases between the two germline ends. The CDR3 length is 13 residues. CDR1 and CDR2 (germline): KGHSH, LQKENI. Complete variable domain (other parts from reference TRBV18 and TRBJ1-4): NAGVMQNPRHLVRRRGQEARLRCSPMKGHSHVYWYRQLPEEGLKFMVYLQKENIIDESGMPKERFSAEFPKEGPSILRIQQVVRGDSAAYFCASSPGLFEKLFFGSGTQLSVL.

CDR3 in DNA: TGTGCCACATCCGGGACAGGGAATGGCGCCGGGGAGCTGTTTTTT. This sequence encodes CATSGTGNGAGELFF. This chain connects TRBV2 to TRBJ2-2; TRBD1 matches 9 bases. Germline V gene lookup returns CDR1 SNHLY and CDR2 FYNNEI. With 10 bases clipped from V and 6 bases from J, the junction kept 12 bases outside the gene matches. The CDR3 covers 15 residues. Filled out from reference TRBV2 and TRBJ2-2, the complete variable domain reads EPEVTQTPSHQVTQMGQEVILRCVPISNHLYFYWYRQILGQKVEFLVSFYNNEISEKSEIFDDQFSVERPDGSNFTLKIRSTKLEDSAMYFCATSGTGNGAGELFFGEGSRLTVL.

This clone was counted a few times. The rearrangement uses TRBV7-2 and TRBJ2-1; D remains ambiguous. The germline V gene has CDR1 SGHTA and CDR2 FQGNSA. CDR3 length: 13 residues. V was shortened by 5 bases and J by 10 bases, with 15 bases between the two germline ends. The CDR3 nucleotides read TGTGCCAGCAGCCACACCCTAACCGGGGAGCAGTTCTTC. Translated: CASSHTLTGEQFF. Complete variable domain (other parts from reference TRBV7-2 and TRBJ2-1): GAGVSQSPSNKVTEKGKDVELRCDPISGHTALYWYRQSLGQGLEFLIYFQGNSAPDKSGLPSDRFSAERTGGSVSTLTIQRTQQEDSAVYLCASSHTLTGEQFFGPGTRLTVL.

In DNA, the CDR3 is TGTGCCAGCAGTTTTGGTCGGGACATCGCTAGCAATCAGCCCCAGCATTTT. This sequence encodes CASSFGRDIASNQPQHF. The chain joins TRBV28 to TRBJ1-5; a weak D match, TRBD1 (6 bases). Trimming stripped 3 bases from V and 0 bases from J, with 15 bases between. The germline V gene encodes CDR1 MDHEN and CDR2 SYDVKM. The CDR3 loop spans 17 amino acids.

Here the CDR3 reads CASSLRSSGNTIYF. DNA of the CDR3: TGTGCCAGCAGTTTAAGGAGCTCTGGAAACACCATATATTTT. The gene calls are TRBV28 and TRBJ1-3; D not resolved. The CDR3 is made up of 14 amino acids. V was shortened by 2 bases and J by 0 bases, with 5 bases between the two germline ends. Germline CDR1 and CDR2: MDHEN and SYDVKM. The entire variable domain, with the rest obtained from reference TRBV28 and TRBJ1-3, is as follows: DVKVTQSSRYLVKRTGEKVFLECVQDMDHENMFWYRQDPGLGLRLIYFSYDVKMKEKGDIPEGYSVSREKKERFSLILESASTNQTSMYLCASSLRSSGNTIYFGEGSWLTVV.

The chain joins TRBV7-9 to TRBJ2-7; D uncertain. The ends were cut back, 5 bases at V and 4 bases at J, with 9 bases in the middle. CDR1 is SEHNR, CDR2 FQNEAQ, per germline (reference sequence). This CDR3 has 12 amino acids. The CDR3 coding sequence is TGTGCCAGCAGCCCGCCAGGTTACGAGCAGTACTTC. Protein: CASSPPGYEQYF.

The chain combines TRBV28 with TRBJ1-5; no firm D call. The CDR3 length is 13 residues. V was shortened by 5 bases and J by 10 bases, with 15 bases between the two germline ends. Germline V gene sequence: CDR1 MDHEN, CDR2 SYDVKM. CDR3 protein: CASSQRQSGPQHF. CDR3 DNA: TGTGCCAGCAGTCAGAGGCAATCCGGCCCCCAGCATTTT.

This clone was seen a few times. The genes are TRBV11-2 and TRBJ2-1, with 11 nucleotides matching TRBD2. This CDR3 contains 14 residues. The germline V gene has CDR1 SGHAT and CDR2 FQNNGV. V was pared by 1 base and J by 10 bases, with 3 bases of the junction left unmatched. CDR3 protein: CASSLGLAGGEQFF. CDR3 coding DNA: TGTGCCAGCAGCTTAGGTCTAGCGGGAGGCGAGCAGTTCTTC.

The CDR3 DNA follows: TGTGCCAGCTCACCACCGTGGGGGGGCAAGAACGGGGAGCTGTTTTTT. Translation: CASSPPWGGKNGELFF. The chain links TRBV18 to TRBJ2-2; D might be TRBD2 (7 bases). V was clipped by 0 bases and J by 7 bases, with 15 bases between them. The length of the CDR3 is 16 residues. Germline-derived CDR1 and CDR2 are KGHSH and LQKENI.

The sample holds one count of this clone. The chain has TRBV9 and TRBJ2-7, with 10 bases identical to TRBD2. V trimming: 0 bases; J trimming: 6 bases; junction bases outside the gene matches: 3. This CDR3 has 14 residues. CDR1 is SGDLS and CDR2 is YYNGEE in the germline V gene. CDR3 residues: CASSVASGSFEQYF. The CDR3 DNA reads TGTGCCAGCAGCGTAGCTAGCGGGAGCTTCGAGCAGTACTTC.

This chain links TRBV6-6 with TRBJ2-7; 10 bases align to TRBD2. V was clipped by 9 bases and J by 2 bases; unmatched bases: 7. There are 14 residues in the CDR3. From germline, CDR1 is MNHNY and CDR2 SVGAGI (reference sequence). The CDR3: CASTELAGTYEQYF. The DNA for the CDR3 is TGTGCCAGTACCGAACTAGCGGGAACCTACGAGCAGTACTTC.

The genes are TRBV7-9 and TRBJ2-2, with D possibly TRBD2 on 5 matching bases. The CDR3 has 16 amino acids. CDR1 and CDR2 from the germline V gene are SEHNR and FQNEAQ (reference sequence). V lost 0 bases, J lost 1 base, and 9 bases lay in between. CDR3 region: CASSLAGRVNTGELFF. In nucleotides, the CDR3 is TGTGCCAGCAGCTTAGCGGGGAGAGTGAACACCGGGGAGCTGTTTTTT.

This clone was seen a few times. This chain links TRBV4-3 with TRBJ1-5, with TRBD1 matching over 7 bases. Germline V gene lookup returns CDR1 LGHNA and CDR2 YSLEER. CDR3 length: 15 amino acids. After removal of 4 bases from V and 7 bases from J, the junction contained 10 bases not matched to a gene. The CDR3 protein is CASSRERTGWQPQHF. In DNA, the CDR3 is TGCGCCAGCAGCCGCGAGAGGACAGGCTGGCAGCCCCAGCATTTT.

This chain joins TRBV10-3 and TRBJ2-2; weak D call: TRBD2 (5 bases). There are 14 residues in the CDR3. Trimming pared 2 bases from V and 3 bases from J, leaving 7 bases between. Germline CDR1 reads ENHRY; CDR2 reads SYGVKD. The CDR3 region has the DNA TGTGCCATCAGTGAGCGGGGTGACACCGGGGAGCTGTTTTTT. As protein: CAISERGDTGELFF.

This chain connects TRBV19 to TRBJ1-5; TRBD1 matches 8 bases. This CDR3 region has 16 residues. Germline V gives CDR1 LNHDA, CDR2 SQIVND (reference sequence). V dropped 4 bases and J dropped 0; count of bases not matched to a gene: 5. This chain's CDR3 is CASSTRQGFSNQPQHF. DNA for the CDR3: TGTGCCAGTAGTACCCGACAGGGGTTTAGCAATCAGCCCCAGCATTTT. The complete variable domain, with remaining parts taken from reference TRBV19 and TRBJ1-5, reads DGGITQSPKYLFRKEGQNVTLSCEQNLNHDAMYWYRQDPGQGLRLIYYSQIVNDFQKGDIAEGYSVSREKKESFPLTVTSAQKNPTAFYLCASSTRQGFSNQPQHFGDGTRLSIL.

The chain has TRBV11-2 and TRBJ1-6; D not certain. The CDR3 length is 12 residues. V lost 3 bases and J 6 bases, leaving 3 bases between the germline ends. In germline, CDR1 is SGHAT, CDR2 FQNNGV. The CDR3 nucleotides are TGTGCCAGCAGCTTCGTTAATTCACCCCTCCACTTT. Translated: CASSFVNSPLHF.

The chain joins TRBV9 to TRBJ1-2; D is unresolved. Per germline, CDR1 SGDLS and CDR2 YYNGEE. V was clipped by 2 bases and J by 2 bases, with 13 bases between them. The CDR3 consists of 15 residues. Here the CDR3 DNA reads TGTGCCAGCAGCGTTTCGGGTAGGCCCAACTATGGCTACACCTTC. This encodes CASSVSGRPNYGYTF.

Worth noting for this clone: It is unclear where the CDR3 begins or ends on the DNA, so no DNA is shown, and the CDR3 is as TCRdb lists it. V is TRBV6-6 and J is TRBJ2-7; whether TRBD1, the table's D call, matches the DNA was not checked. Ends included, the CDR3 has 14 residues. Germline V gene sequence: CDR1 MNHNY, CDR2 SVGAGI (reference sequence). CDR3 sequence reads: CASSSGQGSYEQYF.